This T cell receptor (beta chain) emerged from a study of tumor and adjacent non-tumor tissue in lung cancer. Study results and caveats: Tumor repertoires had a smaller top 100 clone share than normal lung. Higher tumor TCR diversity was associated with shorter survival.

No cell sorting was done before RNA was extracted from the tissue. This non-tumor lung sample came from over 3 cm beyond the tumor edge. Three rounds of nested PCR, following a modified ARM-PCR protocol, produced the TCRbeta library. TCRdb re-called the multiplex PCR reads with MiXCR, one entry per CDR3 protein. The data show some 70,000 distinct CDR3 sequences, around 70% seen once. This CDR3 has 16 amino acids. V lost 2 bases to trimming and J lost 4 bases, with 17 bases between them. Germline assignment: CDR1 LGHNA and CDR2 YNFKEQ. Regarding this clonotype: The antigen remains undetermined.

Sequencing was performed on distant non-tumor lung tissue. The rearrangement uses TRBV4-2 and TRBJ2-5; D is possibly TRBD1 or TRBD2 (5 bases each). The clonotype comes from a woman aged 45 to 65 with non-small cell lung cancer. In nucleotides, the CDR3 is TGTGCCAGCAGCCAATATCGGTCGCTGGGGACAGAGACCCAGTACTTC. It encodes CASSQYRSLGTETQYF.